This T cell receptor (beta chain) emerged from a study of cytomegalovirus exposure and HLA in healthy donors (dated by TCRdb to the late 2010s). A note on the overall study: In an earlier analysis of fewer than 750 of the donors, under 300 Gb of sequence data and 95 million to 130 million unique TCR beta sequences from approximately 180 million T cells were reported. An early release that covered about 640 HLA-typed donors contained approximately 320 gigabases of sequencing data and some 87 million unique TCR sequences. The genetic ancestry cluster associated with self-reported Caucasian donors included 81% of the approximately 400 genotyped donors. The aim of the study was to test whether cataloging public T cell receptors could identify signatures of past pathogen exposure. Using immunosequencing, the study profiled T cell repertoires from fewer than 700 subjects and related those repertoires to cytomegalovirus serostatus. Besides the first cohort of 500 to 700 subjects, a separate validation cohort made up of 120 different subjects was used. The study combined high-throughput TCR immunosequencing, statistical association of individual TCRs with disease status, and machine learning to predict cytomegalovirus infection status. In a later analysis, previously published TCR beta repertoires from 550 to 700 donors were re-analyzed and high-resolution HLA genotyping was added so that TCR occurrence patterns could be studied. Rather than drawing on any new phenotypic data, the later analysis identified candidate immune exposures from TCR beta sequences and the way those sequences occurred across donors. An earlier analysis of 450 to 750 of the donors used high-throughput TCR beta sequencing to judge whether each TCR beta V gene segment behaved as functional or pseudogenic. Donor age, sex, ethnicity and CMV serostatus were collected together with the repertoire data. Genome-wide SNP genotypes for about 55% of the 666 donors were used in a later genetic analysis, which treated that subset as a discovery cohort. Every discovery cohort repertoire had been produced on one sequencing platform. HLA typing included class I and class II loci at four-digit resolution. The number of typed donors differed by locus: about 620-630 for A, B, C, DRB1 and DQB1; roughly 510 for DQA1; around 580 for DPA1; and 450 to 480 for DPB1. Several DR-DQ haplotypes were handled as single units for association and clustering, since linkage in the cohort was strong. Among around 400 genotyped donors of the cohort, an average of approximately 230,000 unique TCR beta nucleotide sequences were sequenced per donor, about a sixth of them non-productive.

V is trimmed back by 10 bases and J by 7 bases, and the junction contains 8 bases that no gene match accounts for. From cysteine to phenylalanine, the CDR3 is 12 amino acids long. The kept DNA is CDR3 alone, 36 bases in frame from the first base. CDR1 and CDR2 are read off the germline V gene as ENHRY and SYGVKD. The protocol used for the library was the immunoSEQ multiplex PCR assay. For the multiplex PCR, a mixture combining 60 forward primers for TCR Vbeta segments and 13 reverse primers for TCR Jbeta segments was used. A multiplex PCR assay on genomic DNA amplified the CDR3 region of rearranged TCR beta genes. Amplified TCR beta libraries were sequenced as 87-base-pair reads on the Illumina HiSeq System. As for the original processing: A later analysis tallied 75 million to 85 million unique TCR beta chains across the 610 or so repertoires, and 10 million to 11 million of those chains were shared by two or more donors. Raw reads were error-corrected and collapsed into unique sequences with a nearest-neighbor algorithm that merged closely related sequences to remove PCR and sequencing errors. To assign V, D and J gene segments, CDR3 sequences were aligned to IMGT reference sequences. Each retained sequence needed at least a six-nucleotide match to both a V gene segment and a J gene segment. A rearrangement was called productive if the CDR3 had no stop codons and remained in frame with V and J, and every other rearrangement was called non-productive. Following IMGT convention, CDR3 was defined as the stretch from the second conserved V-encoded cysteine to the conserved J-encoded phenylalanine. In an earlier analysis of 550 to 650 of the donors, sequences lacking an unambiguous match to a single V gene segment were excluded. An earlier analysis of approximately 590 of the donors classified V segments as functional when productive rearrangements were above 56.7% and as segregating when the standard deviation between donors was above 5%. A statistical classification framework was developed to diagnose cytomegalovirus status using the catalog of TCR beta chain sequences. A later analysis assigned V and J genes by comparing TCR nucleotide sequences with IMGT/GENE-DB human TR gene sequences. In a later analysis, CDR3 sequences and most-parsimonious VDJ recombination scenarios were assigned using the TCRdist pipeline. In a later analysis, each TCR beta chain was defined by its CDR3 amino acid sequence together with its V-gene family, and reads lacking a unique V-gene family were excluded. In a later analysis, 500 to 700 highly shared, low-generation-probability nucleotide sequences were removed to address suspected cross-contamination and a sequencing artifact. For each public chain, a later analysis derived a clonal expansion index from normalized ranks of inferred template counts within each repertoire. Generation probabilities in a later analysis came from a VDJ recombination model fitted to out-of-frame rearrangements, and those results were checked against IGoR. In a later analysis, TCR-TCR, TCR-HLA and TCR-CMV co-occurrence was scored with hypergeometric tests, and a repertoire-size bias correction was applied to TCR pairs. In a later analysis, false discovery rates were estimated by permuting HLA or CMV assignments 20 times. A later analysis grouped co-occurring TCRs with DBSCAN, adding TCRdist sequence similarity when clustering within HLA-allele-positive subsets. Repertoires with fewer than 30,000 or more than 120,000 public chains, plus five repertoires with anomalous nucleotide sharing, were excluded from co-occurrence clustering. Sourced from immuneACCESS, this table was stored by TCRdb with only in-frame sequences that have V and J called. A share of the clones is absent; for the studies checked, an unresolved V gene accounts for under half, and the remainder has no known explanation. V and J calls plus clone size are reproduced from that table; the DNA served to infer D and trimming. Within this sample are tens of thousands of clones, with 64% of them counted one time only. In total, the top ten clones hold about 2.3% of the sample.

The cohort consisted of 600 to 700 healthy bone marrow donors. All cohort members were sampled while nominally healthy, although unrecorded immune exposures were likely present. CMV serostatus was recorded as positive for 289 and negative for about 50% of the roughly 670 cohort members, whereas no CMV serostatus was recorded for the donor in question. Every donor gave a peripheral blood sample, and the peripheral blood mononuclear cells from that sample were used for TCR beta sequencing. The Qiagen DNeasy Blood Extraction Kit was used to extract genomic DNA from the blood cell samples. On the study overall, not on this receptor specifically: Because HLA typing was unavailable for some donors at each locus, only the typed subset was used in association tests. This cohort had only TCR beta chains sequenced, and the lack of alpha or paired-chain data limited which features could be detected. A later genetic analysis associated a missense DCLRE1C variant with V-gene and J-gene trimming of TCR beta chains, and an independent cohort replicated the association. Most CMV-associated TCR beta chains appeared to be HLA-restricted in a later analysis, and the HLA associations seemed to be driven largely by CMV exposure. According to the authors, the approach could potentially be generalized to other disease states and immunological phenotypes. In the study, about 150 TCR beta chains were listed as associated with cytomegalovirus. In a later analysis, HLA-associated TCR beta chains showed more clonal expansion and lower generation probabilities than non-associated chains that were equally common. In a later analysis, around 17,000 TCR beta sequences were associated with specific HLA alleles at a false discovery rate of 0.05. Correlated functional status among segregating V segments might be attributable to linkage disequilibrium, but an unknown experimental factor could not be ruled out. A later analysis found that TCR association rates varied across HLA loci, with DRB1 alleles showing the most associated TCRs and HLA-C alleles the fewest. When HLA alleles, especially DR and DQ, strongly co-occurred, TCR associations were difficult to assign to individual alleles. A further reported finding was that TCR beta sequences accurately predicted the HLA-A and HLA-B alleles for most subjects in the first cohort. Immune exposure information for the cohort was limited to CMV serostatus. A later genetic analysis reported fewer N-insertions in productive TCRs among donors in an Asian-associated ancestry cluster than the roughly 700-donor mean. The 87-base-pair reads could not distinguish some IMGT-functional V segments, including TRBV6-2 and TRBV6-3, so those segments were excluded. A group of highly shared sequence variants was considered likely to be a technical artifact of the sequencing pipeline. In vitro tests confirmed that a few of the cytomegalovirus-associated TCR beta chains recognize cytomegalovirus antigens. An earlier analysis of approximately 570 of the donors showed that most TCR beta V segments appeared in productive rearrangements either about 90% or about 30% of the time, which broadly matched IMGT annotations. In a later analysis, several top co-occurrence clusters were reported to appear linked to parvovirus B19, influenza, CMV and Epstein-Barr virus. Sequencing depth was assumed to be roughly uniform across donors in the presence/absence analyses, though that assumption may not hold. The earlier analysis of fewer than 750 of the donors excluded about 16 rarely observed V segments, including chromosome 9 orphons, because counts were too low. Most TCR sequences were observed very rarely across donors, whereas some public TCRs were present in many individuals. The classifier was reported to diagnose cytomegalovirus status with high specificity and sensitivity in both the original and validation cohorts.

A word on this clone: Its recognized antigen is unknown. Per-base qualities were not stored, and no clone one base away is much larger.

Sequenced sample: PBMCs. The TCR originated in a human donor in good health. The rearrangement joined TRBV10-3 to TRBJ2-7, and TRBD1 matches 9 of the central bases. The bases read TGTGCCACCGGACAGGGGTCAGGGGAGCAGTACTTC. Its protein product is CATGQGSGEQYF.